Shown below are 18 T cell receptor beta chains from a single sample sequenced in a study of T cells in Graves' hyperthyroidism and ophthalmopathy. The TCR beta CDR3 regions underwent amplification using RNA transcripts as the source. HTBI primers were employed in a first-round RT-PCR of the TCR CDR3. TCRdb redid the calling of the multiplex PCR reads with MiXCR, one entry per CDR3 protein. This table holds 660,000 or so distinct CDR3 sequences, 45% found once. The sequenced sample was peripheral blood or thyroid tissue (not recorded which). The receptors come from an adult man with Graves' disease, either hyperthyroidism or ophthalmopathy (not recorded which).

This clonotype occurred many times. The CDR3 region has the DNA TGCAGTGCTAGAGATCCAGGGTGGGAGACCCAGTACTTC. Protein: CSARDPGWETQYF. V is TRBV20-1 and J is TRBJ2-5, with a possible D match to TRBD1 (5 bases). V gave up 0 bases and J gave up 5 bases, with 10 bases separating them. Germline V gene lookup returns CDR1 DFQATT and CDR2 SNEGSKA (reference sequence). The CDR3 sequence is 13 residues long.

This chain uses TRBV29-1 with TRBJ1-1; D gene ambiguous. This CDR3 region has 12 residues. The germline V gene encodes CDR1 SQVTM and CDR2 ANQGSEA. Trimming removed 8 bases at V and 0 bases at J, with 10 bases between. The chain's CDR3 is CSLVVMNTEAFF. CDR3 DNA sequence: TGCAGCTTAGTCGTCATGAACACTGAAGCTTTCTTT.

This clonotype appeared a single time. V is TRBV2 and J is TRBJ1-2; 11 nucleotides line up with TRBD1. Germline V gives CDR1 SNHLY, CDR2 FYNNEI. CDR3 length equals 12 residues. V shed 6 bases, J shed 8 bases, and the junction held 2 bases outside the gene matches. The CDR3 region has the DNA TGTGCCAGCAGGGACAGGGGGCTCGGCTACACCTTC. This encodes CASRDRGLGYTF.

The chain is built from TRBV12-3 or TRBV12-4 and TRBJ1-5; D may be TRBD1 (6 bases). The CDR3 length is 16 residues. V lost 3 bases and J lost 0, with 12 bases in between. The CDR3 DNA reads TGTGCCAGCAGTTTCGCAGGGGTCCATAGCAATCAGCCCCAGCATTTT. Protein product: CASSFAGVHSNQPQHF.

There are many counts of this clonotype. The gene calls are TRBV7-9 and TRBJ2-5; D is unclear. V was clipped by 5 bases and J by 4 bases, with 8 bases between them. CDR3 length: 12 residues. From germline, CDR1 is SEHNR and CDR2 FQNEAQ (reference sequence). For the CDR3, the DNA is TGTGCCAGCAGCCTCCTCGGAGAGACCCAGTACTTC. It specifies CASSLLGETQYF. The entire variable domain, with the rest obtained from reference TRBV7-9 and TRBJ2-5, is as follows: DTGVSQNPRHKITKRGQNVTFRCDPISEHNRLYWYRQTLGQGPEFLTYFQNEAQLEKSRLLSDRFSAERPKGSFSTLEIQRTEQGDSAMYLCASSLLGETQYFGPGTRLLVL.

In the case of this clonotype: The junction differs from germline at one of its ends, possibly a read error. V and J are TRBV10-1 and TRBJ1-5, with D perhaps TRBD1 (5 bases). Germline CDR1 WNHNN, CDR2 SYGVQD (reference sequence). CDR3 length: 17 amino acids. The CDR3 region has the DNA TGTGCCAGCAGCCCGCTTGCAACAGGTAATAGCAATCAGCCCCAGCATTTT. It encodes CASSPLATGNSNQPQHF.

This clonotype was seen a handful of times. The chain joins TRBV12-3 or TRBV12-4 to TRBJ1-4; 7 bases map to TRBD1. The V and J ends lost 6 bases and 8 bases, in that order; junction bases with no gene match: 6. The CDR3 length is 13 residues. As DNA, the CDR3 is TGTGCCAGCAGAACAAACAGGGGAGAAAAACTGTTTTTT. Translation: CASRTNRGEKLFF.

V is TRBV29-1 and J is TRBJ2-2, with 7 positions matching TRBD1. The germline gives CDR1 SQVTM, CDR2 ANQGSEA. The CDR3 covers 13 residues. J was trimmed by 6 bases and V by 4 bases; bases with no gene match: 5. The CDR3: CSVGGQFSGELFF. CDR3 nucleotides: TGCAGCGTTGGGGGACAGTTTTCCGGGGAGCTGTTTTTT.

CDR3 DNA sequence: TGCGCCAGCAGCTTGGACGGCGCTGAAGCTTTCTTT. Amino acids: CASSLDGAEAFF. The chain couples TRBV5-1 to TRBJ1-1, with unresolved D. V was trimmed by 0 bases and J by 6 bases, leaving 6 bases between them. Looked up from germline, CDR1 is SGHRS and CDR2 is YFSETQ. The length of the CDR3 is 12 residues.

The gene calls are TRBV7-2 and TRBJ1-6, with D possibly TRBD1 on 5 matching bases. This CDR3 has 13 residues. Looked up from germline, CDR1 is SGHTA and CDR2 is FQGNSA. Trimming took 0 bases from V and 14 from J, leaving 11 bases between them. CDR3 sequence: CASSLAGLVALHF. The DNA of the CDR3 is TGTGCCAGCAGCTTAGCGGGACTCGTGGCCCTCCACTTT.

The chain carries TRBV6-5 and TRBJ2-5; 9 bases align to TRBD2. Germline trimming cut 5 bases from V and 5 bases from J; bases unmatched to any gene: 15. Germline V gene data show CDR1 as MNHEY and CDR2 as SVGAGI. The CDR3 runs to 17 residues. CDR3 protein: CASSEGWRGGSRETQYF. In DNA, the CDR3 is TGTGCCAGCAGTGAAGGGTGGCGGGGGGGCTCAAGGGAGACCCAGTACTTC.

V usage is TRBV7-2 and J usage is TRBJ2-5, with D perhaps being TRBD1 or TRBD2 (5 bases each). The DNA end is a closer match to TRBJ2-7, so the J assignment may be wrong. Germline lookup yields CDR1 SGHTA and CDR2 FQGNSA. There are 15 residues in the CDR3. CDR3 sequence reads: CASSRYSGPTYEQYF. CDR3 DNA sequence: TGTGCCAGCAGCCGGTACTCGGGACCCACCTACGAGCAGTACTTC.

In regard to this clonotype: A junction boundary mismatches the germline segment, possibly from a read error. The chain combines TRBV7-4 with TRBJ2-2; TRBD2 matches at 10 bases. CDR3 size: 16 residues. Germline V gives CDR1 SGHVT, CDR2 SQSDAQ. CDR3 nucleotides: TGCGCCAGCAGCTTCAGCGGGAGGGCCGCCACCGGGGAGCTGTTTTTT. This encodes CASSFSGRAATGELFF.

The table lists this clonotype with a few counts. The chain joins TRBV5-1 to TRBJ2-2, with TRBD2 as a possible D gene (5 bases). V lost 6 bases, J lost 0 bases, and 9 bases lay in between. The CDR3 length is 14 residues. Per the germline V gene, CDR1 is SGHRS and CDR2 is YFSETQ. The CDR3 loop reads CASTERTNTGELFF. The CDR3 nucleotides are TGCGCCAGCACCGAGCGGACGAACACCGGGGAGCTGTTTTTT. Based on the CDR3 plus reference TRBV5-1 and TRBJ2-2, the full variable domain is KAGVTQTPRYLIKTRGQQVTLSCSPISGHRSVSWYQQTPGQGLQFLFEYFSETQRNKGNFPGRFSGRQFSNSRSEMNVSTLELGDSALYLCASTERTNTGELFFGEGSRLTVL.

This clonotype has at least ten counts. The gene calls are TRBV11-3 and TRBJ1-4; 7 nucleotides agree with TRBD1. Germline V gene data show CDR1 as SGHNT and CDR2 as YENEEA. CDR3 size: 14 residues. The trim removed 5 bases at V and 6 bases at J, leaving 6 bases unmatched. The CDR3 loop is CASSLTGLDEKLFF. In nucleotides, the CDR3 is TGTGCCAGCAGCCTGACAGGGTTGGATGAAAAACTGTTTTTT.

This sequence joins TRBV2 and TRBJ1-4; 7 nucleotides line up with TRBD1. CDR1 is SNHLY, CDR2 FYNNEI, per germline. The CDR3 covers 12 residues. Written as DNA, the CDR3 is TGTGCTAGGGACAGCCTTAATGAAAAACTGTTTTTT. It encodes CARDSLNEKLFF.

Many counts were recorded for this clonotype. In nucleotides, the CDR3 is TGTGCCAGCAGCACCGGGGGTAATTCACCCCTCCACTTT. This translates into CASSTGGNSPLHF. The chain has TRBV9 and TRBJ1-6; a possible D gene is TRBD1 (5 bases). Germline V CDR1 and CDR2: SGDLS, YYNGEE. The V gene lost 4 bases and the J gene lost 6 bases, with 8 bases spanning the gap. This CDR3 comprises 13 residues.

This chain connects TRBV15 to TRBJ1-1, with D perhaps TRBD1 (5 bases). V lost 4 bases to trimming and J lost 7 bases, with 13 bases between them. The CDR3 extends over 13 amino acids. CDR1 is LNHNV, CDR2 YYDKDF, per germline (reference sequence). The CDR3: CATSKGLLGEAFF. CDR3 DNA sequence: TGTGCCACCAGCAAGGGACTGCTCGGTGAAGCTTTCTTT.